The 11 T cell receptor beta chains presented below share a single source sample, sequenced in a study of blood T cells in healthy people across ages. A second PCR, run for roughly 7 to 12 cycles, used a sample-barcoded 5' primer plus a J-beta primer mix. One entry per CDR3 protein, called by TCRdb with MiXCR from the 5' RACE reads. The table has about 1.6 million distinct CDR3 sequences, roughly 32% seen once. The specimen sequenced was blood. The receptors stem from a woman in her thirties in good health.

This clonotype was found a few times. The chain has TRBV7-9 and TRBJ2-1; 9 nucleotides match TRBD2. This CDR3 has 15 residues. V shed 5 bases and J 10 bases; nucleotides not matched to a gene: 12. CDR1 is SEHNR, CDR2 FQNEAQ, per germline (reference sequence). The CDR3 region has the DNA TGTGCCAGCAGCGACCTGTGGAGCGGGAGGCCAGAGCAGTTCTTC. It translates to CASSDLWSGRPEQFF.

The chain uses TRBV29-1 and TRBJ1-1; D possibly corresponds to TRBD1 (6 bases). CDR3 length: 14 amino acids. Germline V gene data show CDR1 as SQVTM and CDR2 as ANQGSEA. V was cut by 6 bases and J by 2 bases, with 16 bases left in between. Here the CDR3 DNA reads TGCAGCGTGTGGGGGGACATACTCAACACTGAAGCTTTCTTT. Protein: CSVWGDILNTEAFF.

The chain employs TRBV15 and TRBJ2-5, with 8 bases that match TRBD1. Unmatched junction bases numbered 8, after V lost 0 bases and J lost 5 bases. This CDR3 has 16 residues. Germline V gene lookup returns CDR1 LNHNV and CDR2 YYDKDF (reference sequence). In nucleotides, the CDR3 is TGTGCCACCAGCAGAGATAGGCAGGGGGCGTATGAGACCCAGTACTTC. Its protein is CATSRDRQGAYETQYF.

The chain joins TRBV3-1 to TRBJ1-6; no definite D call. The CDR3 consists of 18 residues. CDR1 is LGHDT and CDR2 is YNNKEL in the germline V gene (reference sequence). Trimming took off 0 bases at V and 7 bases at J, with 19 bases between the two ends. The CDR3 bases are TGTGCCAGCAGCCAAGATCTTGATTCAGTTACCCCAAATTCACCCCTCCACTTT. Translated: CASSQDLDSVTPNSPLHF.

This clonotype appeared a few times. V gene TRBV7-9 combines with J gene TRBJ2-5; unclear D gene. This CDR3 spans 17 amino acids. Trimming took 5 bases from V and 0 from J, leaving 19 bases between them. Germline-derived CDR1 and CDR2 are SEHNR and FQNEAQ (reference sequence). This chain's CDR3 is CASSLPVPFPYQETQYF. CDR3 nucleotides: TGTGCCAGCAGCCTTCCTGTCCCATTCCCGTACCAAGAGACCCAGTACTTC.

The J gene is TRBJ2-4, the V gene TRBV2; 9 bases fit TRBD1. Near its end, the DNA agrees better with TRBJ2-7, so the J call may be wrong. Germline CDR1 and CDR2: SNHLY and FYNNEI. The CDR3 is 15 residues long. The CDR3 coding sequence is TGTGCCAGCAGTGGCTACAGGGGGCGAGGTGACGAGCAGTACTTC. This codes for CASSGYRGRGDEQYF.

This clonotype has just one count. The CDR3 sequence: CASSSGQGVVNEQFF. DNA of the CDR3: TGCGCCAGCAGCTCGGGACAGGGGGTCGTGAATGAGCAGTTCTTC. This sequence joins TRBV5-1 and TRBJ2-1, with 11 bases aligning to TRBD1. Per germline, CDR1 SGHRS and CDR2 YFSETQ. The CDR3 runs to 15 residues. The J segment lost 7 bases and the V segment lost 3 bases, leaving 6 bases of the junction unmatched.

DNA for the CDR3: TGCAGTGCCGCCACAGGGGTGGGCAATCAGCCCCAGCATTTT. Encoded protein: CSAATGVGNQPQHF. This chain links TRBV20-1 with TRBJ1-5, with 7 bases identical to TRBD1. The CDR3 has 14 amino acids. From germline, CDR1 is DFQATT and CDR2 SNEGSKA (reference sequence). Trimming at V came to 6 bases and at J to 2 bases, leaving 7 bases not matched to a gene.

This clonotype showed up just a few times. The J gene is TRBJ2-7, the V gene TRBV7-2; D is ambiguous. CDR3 size: 15 residues. Germline CDR1 reads SGHTA; CDR2 reads FQGNSA. Between the trimmed V and J ends, which lost 5 bases and 6 bases, there was a span of 20 bases. CDR3 sequence reads: CASSSSFSAGREQYF. The CDR3 coding sequence is TGTGCCAGCAGCAGCAGCTTTAGTGCAGGCCGCGAGCAGTACTTC.

The V and J genes are TRBV12-3 or TRBV12-4 and TRBJ1-1; D is perhaps TRBD1 (5 bases). Trimming cost V 7 bases and J 4 bases, with 16 bases left between them. This CDR3 contains 14 residues. The CDR3 spells CASTLWGVGTEAFF. For the CDR3, the DNA is TGTGCCAGCACACTCTGGGGGGTGGGCACTGAAGCTTTCTTT.

Of note for this clonotype: Being one base from a much bigger clone, this may be a read error. This sequence joins TRBV5-1 and TRBJ2-7; D is uncertain. The germline V and J ends were trimmed by 2 bases and 2 bases, with 14 bases remaining between them. The CDR3 has 15 amino acids. Looked up from germline, CDR1 is SGHRS and CDR2 is YFSETQ. The CDR3 loop is CASSLGAIPTYEQYF. DNA for the CDR3: TGCGCCAGCAGCTTAGGAGCGATACCAACCTACGAGCAGTACTTC.